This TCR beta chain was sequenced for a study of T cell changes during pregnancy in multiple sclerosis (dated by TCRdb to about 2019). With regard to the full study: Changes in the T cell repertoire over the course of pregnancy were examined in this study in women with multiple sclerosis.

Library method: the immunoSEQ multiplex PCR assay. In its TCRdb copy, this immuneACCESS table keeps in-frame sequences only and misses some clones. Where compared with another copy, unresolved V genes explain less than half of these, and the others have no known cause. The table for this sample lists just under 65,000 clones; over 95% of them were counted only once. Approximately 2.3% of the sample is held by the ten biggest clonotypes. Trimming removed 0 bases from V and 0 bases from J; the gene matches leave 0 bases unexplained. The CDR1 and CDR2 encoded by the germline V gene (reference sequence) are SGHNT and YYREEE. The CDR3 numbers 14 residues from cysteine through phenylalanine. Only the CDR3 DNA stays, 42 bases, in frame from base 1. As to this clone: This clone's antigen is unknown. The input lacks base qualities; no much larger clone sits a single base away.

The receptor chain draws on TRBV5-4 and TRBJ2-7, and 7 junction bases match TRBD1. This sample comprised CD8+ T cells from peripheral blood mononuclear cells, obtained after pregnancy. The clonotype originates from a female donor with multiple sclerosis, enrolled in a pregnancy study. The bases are TGTGCCAGCAGCTTGGAGGGGGCCTCCTACGAGCAGTACTTC. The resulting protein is CASSLEGASYEQYF.